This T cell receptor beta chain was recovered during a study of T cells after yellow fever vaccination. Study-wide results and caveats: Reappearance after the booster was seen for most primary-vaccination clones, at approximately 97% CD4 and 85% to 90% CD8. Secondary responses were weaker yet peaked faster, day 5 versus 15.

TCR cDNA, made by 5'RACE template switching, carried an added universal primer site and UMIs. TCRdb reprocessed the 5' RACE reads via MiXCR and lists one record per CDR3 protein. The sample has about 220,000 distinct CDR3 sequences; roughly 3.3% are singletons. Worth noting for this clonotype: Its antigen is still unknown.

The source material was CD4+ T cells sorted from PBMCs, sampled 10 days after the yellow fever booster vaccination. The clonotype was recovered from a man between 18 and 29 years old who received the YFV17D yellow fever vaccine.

CDR3 sequence: CASSLALSGGGTQYF. The CDR3 DNA reads TGTGCCAGCAGCTTAGCCCTGTCGGGGGGAGGGACCCAGTACTTC. J is TRBJ2-5 and V is TRBV11-2; 7 nucleotides align to TRBD2. This CDR3 contains 15 residues. Unmatched junction bases numbered 9, after V lost 1 base and J lost 7 bases. CDR1 and CDR2 from the germline V gene are SGHAT and FQNNGV.